A selection of T cell receptor beta chains follows, all from one sample in a study of Tregs in tolerant kidney transplant recipients. Repertoires were generated with immunoSEQ multiplex PCR, while TCRdb's copy carries only in-frame clones and drops some. The table has 15,000 or so clones, 53% seen once. Their antigens are not known. Sequencing used CD4+ T cells from blood cultured with allogeneic cells, obtained before the transplant. The receptor source for this set is a human patient who received a combined kidney and bone marrow transplant. Both conserved end residues are part of each CDR3.

V gene | CDR3 length | CDR3 protein
TRBV11-3 | 14 | CASSLGLPLETQYF
TRBV4-1 | 14 | CASSQVQVRQPQHF
TRBV2 | 15 | CASSVLTGPNSPLHF
TRBV28 | 13 | CASSPFNSSPLHF
TRBV6-1 | 15 | CASSAGRYGGIEQFF
TRBV9 | 14 | CASSFRQGSTEAFF
TRBV14 | 15 | CASSLAGGSHNEQFF
TRBV7-2 | 15 | CASSPGLYSTDTQYF
TRBV18 | 17 | CASSPQGLAGGSNEQFF
TRBV19 | 16 | CASSIRIWGQDTEAFF
TRBV14 | 16 | CASSLRRTGTSGRKFF
TRBV30 | 14 | CAWSSGWLNYGYTF
TRBV9 | 12 | CASSARTGRAFF
TRBV19 | 13 | CASSISWSTEAFF
TRBV19 | 14 | CASSSGGVLGEQYF
TRBV10-3 | 13 | CASSPQGFHGYTF
TRBV21-1 | 15 | CARPTSGGGTGELFF
TRBV6-6 | 15 | CASSYVAFSYNEQFF
TRBV10-3 | 13 | CAISVELNQPQHF
TRBV27 | 13 | CASSPRRGSEAFF
TRBV4-3 | 18 | CASSQVWGTFGSGNTIYF
TRBV4-1 | 17 | CASSQERRSSYNSPLHF
TRBV9 | 17 | CASSAGRGGLSTDTQYF
TRBV10-1 | 16 | CAINYYRGAFWYEQYF
TRBV6-5 | 13 | CASSPDRLYGYTF
TRBV9 | 15 | CASSIRTSPGSEAFF
TRBV7-2 | 15 | CASRWSGNSQETQYF
TRBV9 | 15 | CASSGPGGAVGGCPF
TRBV30 | 13 | CARGGAAGNTIYF
TRBV5-1 | 17 | CASSHPSGTGGYNEQFF
TRBV5-8 | 12 | CARSLDHSPLHF
TRBV19 | 13 | CASSIGLGGEAFF
TRBV2 | 12 | CASSGLYRAQFF
TRBV7-9 | 14 | CASSLVRVTDTQYF
TRBV11-2 | 16 | CASSLLYGQGSYEQYF
TRBV5-6 | 16 | CATCRGGALWANVLTF
TRBV6-6 | 15 | CASSTLWRGGAGPFF
TRBV5-4 | 16 | CASSFAIGILTGELFF
TRBV27 | 14 | CASSLRHPNTEAFF
TRBV30 | 15 | CACSPWTGIKYEQYF
TRBV2 | 17 | CASHFRDRRLMNTEAFF
TRBV9 | 18 | CASSVARREYTNTGELFF
TRBV7-9 | 14 | CASRGDFPYNEQFF
TRBV7-7 | 16 | CASSLQGPSSYNEQFF
TRBV5-5 | 15 | CASSLRGAGGTEAFF
TRBV2 | 14 | CASSEQGMNTEAFF
TRBV5-4 | 19 | CASSLALSSGGLSTDTQYF
TRBV7-6 | 16 | CASSSKRGLAGDTQYF
TRBV5-5 | 13 | CASSPQGRTEAFF
TRBV27 | 16 | CASSFHGTGPNSPLHF
TRBV11-3 | 16 | CASSLNQISGANVLTF
TRBV7-3 | 16 | CASSRGSGSGDNEQFF
TRBV6-1 | 14 | CASSGLTGITEAFF